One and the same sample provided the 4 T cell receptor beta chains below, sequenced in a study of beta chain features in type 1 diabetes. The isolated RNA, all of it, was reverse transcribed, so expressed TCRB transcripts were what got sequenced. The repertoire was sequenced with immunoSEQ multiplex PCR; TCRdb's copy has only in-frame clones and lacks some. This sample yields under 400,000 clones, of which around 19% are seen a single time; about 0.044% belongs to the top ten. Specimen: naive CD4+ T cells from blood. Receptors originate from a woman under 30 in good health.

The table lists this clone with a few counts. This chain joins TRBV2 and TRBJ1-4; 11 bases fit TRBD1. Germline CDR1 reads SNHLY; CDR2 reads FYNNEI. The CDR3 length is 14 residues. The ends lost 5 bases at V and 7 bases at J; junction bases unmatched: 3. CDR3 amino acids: CASSPDRGREKLFF. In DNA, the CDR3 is TGTGCCAGCAGTCCGGACAGGGGGCGTGAAAAACTGTTTTTT. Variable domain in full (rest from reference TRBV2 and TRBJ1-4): EPEVTQTPSHQVTQMGQEVILRCVPISNHLYFYWYRQILGQKVEFLVSFYNNEISEKSEIFDDQFSVERPDGSNFTLKIRSTKLEDSAMYFCASSPDRGREKLFFGSGTQLSVL.

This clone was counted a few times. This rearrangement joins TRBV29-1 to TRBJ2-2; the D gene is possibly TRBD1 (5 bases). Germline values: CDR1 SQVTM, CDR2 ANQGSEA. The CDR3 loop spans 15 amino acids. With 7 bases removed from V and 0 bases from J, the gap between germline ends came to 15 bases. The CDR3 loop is CSGLLDISNTGELFF. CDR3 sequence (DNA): TGCAGCGGCCTGTTGGACATATCGAACACCGGGGAGCTGTTTTTT.

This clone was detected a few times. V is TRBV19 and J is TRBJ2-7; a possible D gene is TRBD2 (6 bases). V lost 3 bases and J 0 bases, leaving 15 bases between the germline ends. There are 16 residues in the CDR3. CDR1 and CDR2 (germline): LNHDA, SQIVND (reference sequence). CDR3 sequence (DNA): TGTGCCAGTAGTATGTCCGGGAGAGGGAGCTCCTACGAGCAGTACTTC. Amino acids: CASSMSGRGSSYEQYF.

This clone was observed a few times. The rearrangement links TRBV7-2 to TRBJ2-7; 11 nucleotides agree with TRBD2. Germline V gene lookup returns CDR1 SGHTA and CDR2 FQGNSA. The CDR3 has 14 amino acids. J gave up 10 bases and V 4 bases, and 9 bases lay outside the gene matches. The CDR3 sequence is CASSSASLAGVQYF. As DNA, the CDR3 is TGTGCCAGCAGCTCCGCTTCACTAGCGGGGGTCCAGTACTTC.